A single sample gave rise to the 2 T cell receptor beta chains below, sequenced in a study of blood T cell repertoires in COVID-19. Profiled with immunoSEQ multiplex PCR; TCRdb holds only in-frame clones, not every one. The sample has fewer than 400,000 clones; around 90% are singletons. The material sequenced was PBMCs or T cells enriched from blood (not recorded which). The receptors come from a man in his 60s who had recovered from COVID-19.

This chain uses TRBV6-5 with TRBJ2-4; 10 bases are shared with TRBD1. CDR3 length: 16 residues. Losses at the gene ends were 0 bases for V and 6 bases for J; bases not matched to a gene: 5. Germline V gene lookup returns CDR1 MNHEY and CDR2 SVGAGI. CDR3 nucleotides: TGTGCCAGCAGTTACTCGCGGACAGGGGGACCAAACATTCAGTACTTC. Encoded protein: CASSYSRTGGPNIQYF.

The rearrangement uses TRBV6-5 and TRBJ1-5, with TRBD1 matching 9 bases. V was pared by 6 bases and J by 1 base, with 4 bases of the junction left unmatched. The CDR3 consists of 15 residues. Germline CDR1 is MNHEY and CDR2 is SVGAGI. This CDR3 reads CASRGGTGSNQPQHF. The CDR3, as DNA: TGTGCCAGCAGGGGTGGGACAGGGAGCAATCAGCCCCAGCATTTT.